This paragraph covers one T cell receptor beta chain sequence. Antigen specificity is unknown. The data derive from a study of CD4 T cells in relation to SARS-CoV-2 and coronaviruses. Cryopreserved PBMCs were CD4-enriched, then split into naive and memory cells. Produced via immunoSEQ multiplex PCR; TCRdb's table is partial and in-frame only. Of tens of thousands of clones detected, 88% appear once; the ten largest clones hold roughly 9%. Findings and limits, study-wide: Samples before the pandemic and after infection were not matched within any donor.

The origin of this receptor is an adult with COVID-19. The sequenced sample was memory CD4+ T cells from PBMCs.

CDR3 loop: CASSLGQGLPGELFF. The CDR3 nucleotides read TGTGCCAGCAGCCTGGGACAGGGGCTACCCGGGGAGCTGTTTTTT. The chain has TRBV5-4 and TRBJ2-2, with TRBD1 identical over 10 bases. V shed 4 bases and J 6 bases; nucleotides not matched to a gene: 6. Germline V gene lookup returns CDR1 SGHNT and CDR2 YYREEE (reference sequence). The CDR3 has 15 amino acids.